This T cell receptor (beta chain) was obtained from a study of cytomegalovirus exposure and HLA in healthy donors. The germline V and J ends were trimmed by 6 bases and 0 bases, with 12 bases remaining between them. In germline, CDR1 is WNHNN, CDR2 SYGVQD (reference sequence). There are 14 residues in the CDR3. PCR involved 60 Vbeta and 13 Jbeta primers. Sequencing was performed with immunoSEQ multiplex PCR; in TCRdb, only in-frame clones are kept and a portion is missing. The data show 93,000 or so clones, 76% seen once. What was sequenced was PBMCs. The chain recombines TRBV10-1 with TRBJ2-7; D might be TRBD2 (6 bases). The source is a woman in her late teens or twenties in good health and CMV-seropositive. The CDR3 sequence: CASRQQEGSYEQYF. CDR3 sequence (DNA): TGCGCCAGCAGACAACAGGAGGGCTCCTACGAGCAGTACTTC.